The rows below give T cell receptor beta chains drawn from one sample of a study of OX40 agonist ivuxolimab in advanced cancers. Here immunoSEQ multiplex PCR was the method, and the copy in TCRdb shows in-frame clones only, minus some. The repertoire holds approximately 65,000 clones, with around 87% as singletons. The sequencing here drew on CD4+ or CD8+ T cells sorted from blood, taken in a trial of the OX40 agonist ivuxolimab. These receptors originate from an adult with an advanced solid tumor such as melanoma, head and neck, liver or kidney cancer. The CDR3 runs from the conserved cysteine through the conserved F or W. A D gene is named only where the DNA matches it firmly. Clone size is shown for a subset of rows, as once, few, many or a class of expanded clone.

size: -; J: TRBJ2-6; V: TRBV18; D: -; DNA: TGTGCCAGCTCACTCGACAGCTCTGGGGCCAACGTCCTGACTTTC; CDR3: CASSLDSSGANVLTF
size: -; J: TRBJ2-1; V: TRBV7-9; D: TRBD2; DNA: TGTGCCAGCCTGCAAGCGGGGGGCTTGACTGAGCAGTTCTTC; CDR3: CASLQAGGLTEQFF
size: -; J: TRBJ1-6; V: TRBV19; D: -; DNA: TGTGCCAGTAGGGAGGGGGTCTATAATTCACCCCTCCACTTT; CDR3: CASREGVYNSPLHF
size: -; J: TRBJ1-2; V: TRBV10-3; D: -; DNA: TGTGCCACCGGTGCGTCGGGTGGCTACACCTTC; CDR3: CATGASGGYTF
size: once; J: TRBJ2-6; V: TRBV5-1; D: -; DNA: TGCGCCAGCAGCCAGGAAGGGAGAGCTGGGGCCAACGTCCTGACTTTC; CDR3: CASSQEGRAGANVLTF
size: -; J: TRBJ2-3; V: TRBV18; D: TRBD2; DNA: TGTGCCAGCCGCCCGCCGTCTAGCGGGGGGGCCTCGAGCACAGATACGCAGTATTTT; CDR3: CASRPPSSGGASSTDTQYF
size: -; J: TRBJ2-7; V: TRBV5-4; D: -; DNA: TGTGCCAGCAGCTTACGGCAGGGGGGGACCTACGAGCAGTACTTC; CDR3: CASSLRQGGTYEQYF
size: once; J: TRBJ1-6; V: TRBV6-1; D: TRBD1; DNA: TGTGCCAGCACCTTAGTGAGGGGGCCGAATTCACCCCTCCACTTT; CDR3: CASTLVRGPNSPLHF
size: -; J: TRBJ1-1; V: TRBV6-1; D: -; DNA: TGTGCCACCAAGATCTTAGGGCAGACGAACACTGAAGCTTTCTTT; CDR3: CATKILGQTNTEAFF
size: -; J: TRBJ2-1; V: TRBV23-1; D: TRBD1; DNA: TGCGCCAGCAGTCAATTCTTCAGGACAGGGTTGGATGAGCAGTTCTTC; CDR3: CASSQFFRTGLDEQFF
size: -; J: TRBJ1-1; V: TRBV10-2; D: -; DNA: TGCGCCAGCCGTGGGGGGGCTAGCACTGAAGCTTTCTTT; CDR3: CASRGGASTEAFF
size: -; J: TRBJ2-5; V: TRBV19; D: -; DNA: TGTGCCAGTAGTTCCACACTAGAGACCCAGTACTTC; CDR3: CASSSTLETQYF
size: once; J: TRBJ1-2; V: TRBV13; D: -; DNA: TGTGCCAGCAGCTTAACGGACTATGGCTACACCTTC; CDR3: CASSLTDYGYTF
size: -; J: TRBJ2-7; V: TRBV5-4; D: -; DNA: TGTGCCAGCAGCCAAGATCAGGGAAGTCACGAGCAGTACTTC; CDR3: CASSQDQGSHEQYF
size: -; J: TRBJ2-7; V: TRBV15; D: -; DNA: TGTGCCACCAGCAGAGATCAAGGTAGCTCCTACGAGCAGTACTTC; CDR3: CATSRDQGSSYEQYF
size: once; J: TRBJ2-3; V: TRBV7-6; D: -; DNA: TGTGCCAGCAGCTACCTCAGGGGATCCAGCACAGATACGCAGTATTTT; CDR3: CASSYLRGSSTDTQYF
size: -; J: TRBJ2-5; V: TRBV7-2; D: TRBD2; DNA: TGTGCCAGCAGCTTAGCGACTAGCGGGTTTGCAGAGACCCAGTACTTC; CDR3: CASSLATSGFAETQYF
size: -; J: TRBJ1-3; V: TRBV6-5; D: -; DNA: TGTGCCAGTCACGGACGGGACTCTGGAAACACCATATATTTT; CDR3: CASHGRDSGNTIYF
size: -; J: TRBJ1-5; V: TRBV10-3; D: TRBD1; DNA: TGTGCCATCACCGGGACAGAAAATCAGCCCCAGCATTTT; CDR3: CAITGTENQPQHF
size: few; J: TRBJ2-1; V: TRBV4-1; D: -; DNA: TGCGCCAGCAGCCAAGCATCGGCCCCGGGTGGACTCTCCTACAATGAGCAGTTCTTC; CDR3: CASSQASAPGGLSYNEQFF
size: -; J: TRBJ2-2; V: TRBV7-7; D: -; DNA: TGTGCTAGCAGCCCCGTCGGGGAAGGGGGGGAGCTGTTTTTT; CDR3: CASSPVGEGGELFF
size: -; J: TRBJ2-3; V: TRBV7-3; D: TRBD2; DNA: TGTGCCAGCAGCTTAAGGCTAGCGGGAAGAGATACGCAGTATTTT; CDR3: CASSLRLAGRDTQYF
size: -; J: TRBJ1-2; V: TRBV19; D: -; DNA: TGTGCCAGTAGTATAGATTACCGGGCAGGGGACGCGGACTATGGCTACACCTTC; CDR3: CASSIDYRAGDADYGYTF
size: -; J: TRBJ1-2; V: TRBV6-5; D: -; DNA: TGTGCCAGCAGTTATACCGCACAGGGAGCTAACTATGGCTACACCTTC; CDR3: CASSYTAQGANYGYTF
size: -; J: TRBJ2-3; V: TRBV6-5; D: TRBD1; DNA: TGTGCCAGCAGTTCCACCGGGACAGGGGGGGATACGCAGTATTTT; CDR3: CASSSTGTGGDTQYF
size: -; J: TRBJ2-6; V: TRBV4-1; D: TRBD1; DNA: TGCGCCAGCAGCCAAGATCCGGTTGACAGGGTTATCTCTGGGGCCAACGTCCTGACTTTC; CDR3: CASSQDPVDRVISGANVLTF
size: -; J: TRBJ1-4; V: TRBV11-2; D: TRBD1; DNA: TGTGCCAGCAGCCGGACCGGGACAGAGAATGAAAAACTGTTTTTT; CDR3: CASSRTGTENEKLFF
size: -; J: TRBJ2-2; V: TRBV11-2; D: -; DNA: TGTGCCAGCAGCTTCTTAGTCGGGGAGCTGTTTTTT; CDR3: CASSFLVGELFF
size: -; J: TRBJ1-1; V: TRBV6-1; D: -; DNA: TGTGCCAGCAGTGTTTGGGCAGGGCACACTGAAGCTTTCTTT; CDR3: CASSVWAGHTEAFF
size: -; J: TRBJ1-2; V: TRBV5-6; D: -; DNA: TGTGCCAGCAGTCCGGACCCAACGGAGGACTATGGCTACACCTTC; CDR3: CASSPDPTEDYGYTF
size: -; J: TRBJ1-6; V: TRBV2; D: -; DNA: TGTGCCAGCAGGGGTACAGGGTCCGATAATTCACCCCTCCACTTT; CDR3: CASRGTGSDNSPLHF
size: -; J: TRBJ1-2; V: TRBV11-2; D: -; DNA: TGTGCCAGCAGCTCGCAGGGGACCGAAACCTACTATGGCTACACCTTC; CDR3: CASSSQGTETYYGYTF
size: once; J: TRBJ1-2; V: TRBV25-1; D: -; DNA: TGTGCCAGCAGCCCCACCCGGGCCGGGAAGGATGGCTACACCTTC; CDR3: CASSPTRAGKDGYTF
size: -; J: TRBJ2-2; V: TRBV7-2; D: TRBD1; DNA: TGCGCCAGCAGCGTGGGACAGGCTCAGACCGGGGAGCTGTTTTTT; CDR3: CASSVGQAQTGELFF
size: -; J: TRBJ1-2; V: TRBV30; D: -; DNA: TGTGCCTGGAGTAGTTCTCCTGGCTACACCTTC; CDR3: CAWSSSPGYTF
size: -; J: TRBJ1-2; V: TRBV30; D: -; DNA: TGTGCCTGGAGCCATGCGGGGACAAGGACATATGGCTACACCTTC; CDR3: CAWSHAGTRTYGYTF
size: few; J: TRBJ2-3; V: TRBV6-5; D: TRBD2; DNA: TGTGCCAGCAGTTACCGTGGGACTAGCGGGGGCACACAGTATTTT; CDR3: CASSYRGTSGGTQYF
size: -; J: TRBJ2-3; V: TRBV21-1; D: -; DNA: TGTGCCAGCAGCAAAGATTGCCGTAGCGGGGGGCCCCCGGTAGATACGCAGTATTTT; CDR3: CASSKDCRSGGPPVDTQYF
size: few; J: TRBJ2-7; V: TRBV21-1; D: -; DNA: TGTGCCAGCAGCAAAAAAAGGCCGGGACAGGGTGCTTGCGAGCAGTACTTC; CDR3: CASSKKRPGQGACEQYF
size: -; J: TRBJ2-7; V: TRBV2; D: TRBD2; DNA: TGTGCCAGCATATCGGGGGGGACGTACGAGCAGTACTTC; CDR3: CASISGGTYEQYF
size: -; J: TRBJ1-1; V: TRBV2; D: -; DNA: TGTGCCAGCCTCCCTCAGGGCTTGAACACTGAAGCTTTCTTT; CDR3: CASLPQGLNTEAFF
size: once; J: TRBJ1-4; V: TRBV9; D: -; DNA: TGTGCCAGCAGCGGACCCCCCGGAAGGGGGGTTGAAAAACTGTTTTTT; CDR3: CASSGPPGRGVEKLFF
size: -; J: TRBJ1-5; V: TRBV6-1; D: -; DNA: TGTGCCAGCAGTGAAGAGGGGGGGCCTCAGCCCCAGCATTTT; CDR3: CASSEEGGPQPQHF
size: -; J: TRBJ2-7; V: TRBV11-2; D: TRBD1; DNA: TGTGCCAGCAGCCGCGAAGGGACAGGGGGATCCGAGCAGTACTTC; CDR3: CASSREGTGGSEQYF
size: -; J: TRBJ2-3; V: TRBV27; D: -; DNA: TGTGCCAGCAGTTTAGTGGGGGCCTTAACAGATACGCAGTATTTT; CDR3: CASSLVGALTDTQYF
size: -; J: TRBJ1-1; V: TRBV7-8; D: -; DNA: TGTGCCAGCAGCTTAGCCCCCAGAATGAACACTGAAGCTTTCTTT; CDR3: CASSLAPRMNTEAFF
size: -; J: TRBJ1-2; V: TRBV5-8; D: -; DNA: TGTGCCAGCAGCTTGGCTGGCGGGTACTATGGCTACACCTTC; CDR3: CASSLAGGYYGYTF
size: -; J: TRBJ2-5; V: TRBV7-9; D: TRBD2; DNA: TGTGCCAGCAGCATGATAGCGGGGGGCCTAGGGGAGACCCAGTACTTC; CDR3: CASSMIAGGLGETQYF
size: -; J: TRBJ1-2; V: TRBV10-3; D: -; DNA: TGTGCCATCACTGGCAGCTCGGAGAGCTATGGCTACACCTTC; CDR3: CAITGSSESYGYTF
size: -; J: TRBJ1-2; V: TRBV30; D: TRBD1; DNA: TGTGCCTGGACCCCAGGGGGCGCAGGCTATGGCTACACCTTC; CDR3: CAWTPGGAGYGYTF
size: -; J: TRBJ2-2; V: TRBV10-1; D: -; DNA: TGCGCCAGCCAGCAGGGTAGAACCGGGGAGCTGTTTTTT; CDR3: CASQQGRTGELFF
size: -; J: TRBJ1-1; V: TRBV27; D: -; DNA: TGTGCCAGCAGTTTATTAGGTGGTTCGGGTATCGCTGAAGCTTTCTTT; CDR3: CASSLLGGSGIAEAFF
size: -; J: TRBJ2-1; V: TRBV18; D: -; DNA: TGTGCCAGCTCGCTTACAGGAATTGGAAATGAGCAGTTCTTC; CDR3: CASSLTGIGNEQFF
size: -; J: TRBJ1-6; V: TRBV5-1; D: TRBD1; DNA: TGCGCCAGCAGCTTGGTGTCCCCTATTCGACAGGGTGGGTCACCCCTCCACTTT; CDR3: CASSLVSPIRQGGSPLHF
size: -; J: TRBJ1-4; V: TRBV5-1; D: TRBD1; DNA: TGCGCCAGCAGCTTGGCCCAGCGGGGACAGGGCGGTTTGCTGTTTTTT; CDR3: CASSLAQRGQGGLLFF
size: medium-sized; J: TRBJ2-7; V: TRBV7-9; D: -; DNA: TGTGCCAGCAGCTTTTTGGCCCCCTACGAGCAGTACTTC; CDR3: CASSFLAPYEQYF
size: -; J: TRBJ1-1; V: TRBV9; D: -; DNA: TGTGCCAGCAGCGCAGGGAGTAGTAGGACTGAAGCTTTCTTT; CDR3: CASSAGSSRTEAFF
size: few; J: TRBJ1-6; V: TRBV25-1; D: TRBD1; DNA: TGTGCCAGCCAGGGGGGGTATAATTCACCCCTCCACTTT; CDR3: CASQGGYNSPLHF
size: -; J: TRBJ2-5; V: TRBV5-1; D: -; DNA: TGCGCCAGCAGTGCAACGGGAAGCCAAGAGACCCAGTACTTC; CDR3: CASSATGSQETQYF